What follows is one T cell receptor beta chain and its context. Its antigen is not known. Oncomine TCR Beta short-read sequencing was applied to DNA from cultured CD4+ T cells. One entry per CDR3 protein, called by TCRdb with MiXCR from the PCR reads. This table holds roughly 6,600 distinct CDR3 sequences, roughly two fifths found once. The sample's treatment: roughly nine-day PBMC culture with coronavirus spike peptide pools or control peptides (ViraFEST assay). Prior to the COVID-19 pandemic (2011-2018), the unexposed donor's CD4+ T cells were collected. Via ViraFEST, peptide pools expanded antigen-specific T cells before TCR sequencing. Germline values: CDR1 MRHNA, CDR2 SNTAGT. V was pared by 4 bases and J by 3 bases, with 7 bases between. The CDR3 runs 13 residues. This entry is derived from a study of vaccination and CD4 T cells after COVID-19. Looking at the study overall: Overlapping spike peptides of SARS-CoV-2, HCoV-NL63, HCoV-OC43 and HCoV-229E were used, and cells were stimulated with them.

General study points: Convalescent patients saw a median around 83% of their reactive clones show up only after vaccination.

The origin of this receptor is a human donor in good health. The rearrangement links TRBV6-4 to TRBJ1-5; D not resolved. Sequenced input: CD4+ T cells from blood, cultured in vitro. The CDR3 loop reads CASSGEPNQPQHF. The DNA of the CDR3 is TGTGCCAGCAGTGGCGAGCCCAATCAGCCCCAGCATTTT.